The sequence of this TCR beta chain was determined in a study of shared T cell receptors in the human thymus. CDR1 is DFQATT and CDR2 is SNEGSKA in the germline V gene (reference sequence). Trimming took off 3 bases at V and 5 bases at J, with 7 bases between the two ends. The CDR3 covers 11 residues. This clone was detected once. The identical CDR3 is also encoded by other nucleotide sequences in the sample. Libraries were prepared by immunoSEQ multiplex PCR; TCRdb keeps only in-frame clonotypes and omits some of them. The data hold more than 550,000 clones, with 80% to 90% observed a single time. These data were also reused for a study on human thymus T cells. According to that study: Donor material was obtained from healthy Finnish infants undergoing corrective surgery for congenital heart defects. Corrective cardiac operations yielded the resected thymus tissue. Thymic and blood repertoires appeared to carry a bias in their V and J gene usage. Related studies noted strongly shared thymic repertoires across unrelated people.

The chain has TRBV20-1 and TRBJ1-1; D gene ambiguous. This TCR derives from a boy younger than two with a congenital heart defect. The sample taken for sequencing was thymocytes. CDR3 in DNA: TGCAGTGCTAGTCGGGGTACTGAAGCTTTCTTT. Encoded protein: CSASRGTEAFF.